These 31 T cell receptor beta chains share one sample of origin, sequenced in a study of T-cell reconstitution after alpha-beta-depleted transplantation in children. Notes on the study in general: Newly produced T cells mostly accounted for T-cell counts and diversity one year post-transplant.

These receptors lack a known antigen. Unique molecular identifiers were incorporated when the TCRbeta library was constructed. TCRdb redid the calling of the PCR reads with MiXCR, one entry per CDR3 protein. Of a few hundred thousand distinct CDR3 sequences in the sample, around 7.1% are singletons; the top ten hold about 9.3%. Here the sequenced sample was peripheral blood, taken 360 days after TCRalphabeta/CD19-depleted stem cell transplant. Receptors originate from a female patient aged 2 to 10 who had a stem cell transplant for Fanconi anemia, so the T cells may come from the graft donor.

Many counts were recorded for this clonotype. CDR3 sequence: CASRKDTGELFF. The DNA of the CDR3 is TGTGCCAGCAGGAAAGACACCGGGGAGCTGTTTTTT. The V and J genes are TRBV6-5 and TRBJ2-2; D uncertain. There are 12 residues in the CDR3. V was cut by 6 bases and J by 3 bases, with 5 bases left in between. The germline V gene has CDR1 MNHEY and CDR2 SVGAGI.

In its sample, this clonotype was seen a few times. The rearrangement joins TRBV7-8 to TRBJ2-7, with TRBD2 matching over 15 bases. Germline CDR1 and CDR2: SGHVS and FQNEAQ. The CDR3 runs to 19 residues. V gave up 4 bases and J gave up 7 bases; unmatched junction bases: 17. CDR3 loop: CASSSTTLRTSGGAWEQYV. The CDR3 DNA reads TGTGCCAGCAGCTCTACCACCCTACGGACTAGCGGGGGGGCTTGGGAGCAGTACGTC.

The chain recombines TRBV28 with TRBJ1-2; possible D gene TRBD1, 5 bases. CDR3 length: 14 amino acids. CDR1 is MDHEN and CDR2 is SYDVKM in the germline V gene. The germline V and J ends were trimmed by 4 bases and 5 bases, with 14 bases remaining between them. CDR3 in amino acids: CASSSRQFSYGYTF. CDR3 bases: TGTGCCAGCAGTTCCAGACAGTTTAGTTATGGCTACACCTTC.

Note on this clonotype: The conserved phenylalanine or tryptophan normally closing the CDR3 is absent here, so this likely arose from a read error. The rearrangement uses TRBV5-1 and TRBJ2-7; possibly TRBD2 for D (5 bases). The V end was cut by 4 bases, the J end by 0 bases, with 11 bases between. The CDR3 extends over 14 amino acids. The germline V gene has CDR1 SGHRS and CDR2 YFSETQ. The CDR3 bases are TGCGCCAGCAGCCTGAATGCGGGCTCCTACGAGCAGTACGAC. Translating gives CASSLNAGSYEQYD.

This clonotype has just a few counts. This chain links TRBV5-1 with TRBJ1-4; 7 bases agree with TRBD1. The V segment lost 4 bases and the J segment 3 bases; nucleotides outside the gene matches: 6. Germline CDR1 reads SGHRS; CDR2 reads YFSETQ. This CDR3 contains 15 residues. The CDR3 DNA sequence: TGCGCCAGCAGCCTAGAGGGACAGCCTAATGAAAAACTGTTTTTT. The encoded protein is CASSLEGQPNEKLFF.

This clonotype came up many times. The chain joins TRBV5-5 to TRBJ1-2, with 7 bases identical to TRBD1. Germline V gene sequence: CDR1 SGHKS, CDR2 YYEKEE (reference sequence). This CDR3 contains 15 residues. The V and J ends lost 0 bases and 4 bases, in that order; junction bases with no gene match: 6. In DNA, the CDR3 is TGTGCCAGCAGCTTGGTAGGGGGCGCGGGCTATGGCTACACCTTC. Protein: CASSLVGGAGYGYTF.

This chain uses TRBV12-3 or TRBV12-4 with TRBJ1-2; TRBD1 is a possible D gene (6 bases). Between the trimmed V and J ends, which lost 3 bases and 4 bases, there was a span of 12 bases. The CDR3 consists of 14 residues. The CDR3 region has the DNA TGTGCCAGCAGTTTGCAGGGGACCAGCTATGGCTACACCTTC. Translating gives CASSLQGTSYGYTF.

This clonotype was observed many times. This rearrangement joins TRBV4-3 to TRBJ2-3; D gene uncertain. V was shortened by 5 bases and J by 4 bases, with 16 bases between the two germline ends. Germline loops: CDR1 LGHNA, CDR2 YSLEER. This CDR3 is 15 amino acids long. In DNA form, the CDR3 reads TGCGCCAGCAGCTCCGACCCTGGAGTGGCAGATACGCAGTATTTT. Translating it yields CASSSDPGVADTQYF.

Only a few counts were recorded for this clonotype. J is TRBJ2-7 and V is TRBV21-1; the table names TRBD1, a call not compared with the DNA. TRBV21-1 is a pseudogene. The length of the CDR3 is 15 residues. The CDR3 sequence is CASSAGRPGAYEQYF. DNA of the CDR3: TGTGCCAGCAGCGCAGGGAGACCGGGTGCCTACGAGCAGTACTTC.

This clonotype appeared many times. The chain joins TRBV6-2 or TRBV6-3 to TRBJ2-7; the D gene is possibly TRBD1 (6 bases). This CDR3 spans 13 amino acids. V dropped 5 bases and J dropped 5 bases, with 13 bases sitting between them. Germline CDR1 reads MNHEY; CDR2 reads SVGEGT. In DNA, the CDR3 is TGTGCCAGCAGTCTCGTAACAGGGCACGAGCAGTACTTC. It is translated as CASSLVTGHEQYF.

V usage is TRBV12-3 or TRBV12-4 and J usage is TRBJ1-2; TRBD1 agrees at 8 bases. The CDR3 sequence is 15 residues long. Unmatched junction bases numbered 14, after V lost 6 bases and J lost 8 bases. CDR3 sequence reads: CASRPGGRGPSGYTF. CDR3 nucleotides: TGTGCCAGCAGACCCGGAGGCAGGGGGCCAAGCGGCTACACCTTC.

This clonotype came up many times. The CDR3 loop reads CATSRPGTGDEKLFF. The CDR3 DNA reads TGTGCCACCAGCAGACCCGGGACAGGGGATGAAAAACTGTTTTTT. The chain is built from TRBV15 and TRBJ1-4, with 10 bases aligning to TRBD1. CDR3 size: 15 residues. Trimming at V came to 2 bases and at J to 6 bases, leaving 3 bases not matched to a gene. Germline lookup yields CDR1 LNHNV and CDR2 YYDKDF (reference sequence).

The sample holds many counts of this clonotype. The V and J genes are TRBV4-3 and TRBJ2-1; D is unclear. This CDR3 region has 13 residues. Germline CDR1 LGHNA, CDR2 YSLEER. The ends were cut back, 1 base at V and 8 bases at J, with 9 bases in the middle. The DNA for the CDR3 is TGCGCCAGCAGCCAAGCTGTTTGGGATGAGCAGTTCTTC. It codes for CASSQAVWDEQFF.

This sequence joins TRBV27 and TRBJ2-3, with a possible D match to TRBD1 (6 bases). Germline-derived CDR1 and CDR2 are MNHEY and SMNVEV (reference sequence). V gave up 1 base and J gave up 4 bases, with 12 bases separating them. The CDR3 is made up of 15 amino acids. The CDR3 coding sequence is TGTGCCAGCAGTTTATTAGGGGGTGGCCCAGATACGCAGTATTTT. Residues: CASSLLGGGPDTQYF.

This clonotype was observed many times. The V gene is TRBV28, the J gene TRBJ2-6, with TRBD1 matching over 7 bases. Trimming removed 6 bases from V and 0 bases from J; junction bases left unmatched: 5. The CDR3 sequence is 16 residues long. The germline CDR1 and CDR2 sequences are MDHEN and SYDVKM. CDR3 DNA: TGTGCCAGCAGACGGACAGGAAGCTCTGGGGCCAACGTCCTGACTTTC. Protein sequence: CASRRTGSSGANVLTF. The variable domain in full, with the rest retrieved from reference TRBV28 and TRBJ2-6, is DVKVTQSSRYLVKRTGEKVFLECVQDMDHENMFWYRQDPGLGLRLIYFSYDVKMKEKGDIPEGYSVSREKKERFSLILESASTNQTSMYLCASRRTGSSGANVLTFGAGSRLTVL.

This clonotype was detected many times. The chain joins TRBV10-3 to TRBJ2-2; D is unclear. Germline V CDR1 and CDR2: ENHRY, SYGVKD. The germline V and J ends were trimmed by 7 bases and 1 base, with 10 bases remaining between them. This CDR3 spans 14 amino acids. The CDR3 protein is CAITPDQNTGELFF. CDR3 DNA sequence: TGTGCCATCACCCCGGACCAGAACACCGGGGAGCTGTTTTTT.

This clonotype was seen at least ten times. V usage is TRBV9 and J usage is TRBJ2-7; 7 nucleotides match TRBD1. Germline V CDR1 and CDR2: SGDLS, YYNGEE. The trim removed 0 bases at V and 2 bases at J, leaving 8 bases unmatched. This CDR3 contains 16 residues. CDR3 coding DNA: TGTGCCAGCAGCGTAGTCGGGGACAGTACCCCCTACGAGCAGTACTTC. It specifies CASSVVGDSTPYEQYF.

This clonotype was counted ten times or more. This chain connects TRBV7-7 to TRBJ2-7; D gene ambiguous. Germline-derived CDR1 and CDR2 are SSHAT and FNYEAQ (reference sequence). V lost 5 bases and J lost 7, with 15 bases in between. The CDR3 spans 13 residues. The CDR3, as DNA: TGTGCCAGCAGCGCCGACTCCGGTGGGGAGCAGTACTTC. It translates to CASSADSGGEQYF.

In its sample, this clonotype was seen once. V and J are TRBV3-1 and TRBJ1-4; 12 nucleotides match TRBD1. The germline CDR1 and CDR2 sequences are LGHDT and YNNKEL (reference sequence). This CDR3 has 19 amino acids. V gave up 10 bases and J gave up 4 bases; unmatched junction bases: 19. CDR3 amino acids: CAISFIPGDRGRLNEKLFF. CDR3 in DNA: TGTGCCATCAGTTTCATCCCGGGGGACAGGGGGCGCCTTAATGAAAAACTGTTTTTT.

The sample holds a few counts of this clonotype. Written as DNA, the CDR3 is TGTGCCAGCAGCTCCGACGCTCACATAACTGACCTGAACACTGAAGCTTTCTTT. Amino acids: CASSSDAHITDLNTEAFF. This chain links TRBV11-1 with TRBJ1-1; D remains ambiguous. Germline lookup yields CDR1 SGHAT and CDR2 FQDESV (reference sequence). The length of the CDR3 is 18 residues. V was clipped by 4 bases and J by 0 bases, with 21 bases between them.

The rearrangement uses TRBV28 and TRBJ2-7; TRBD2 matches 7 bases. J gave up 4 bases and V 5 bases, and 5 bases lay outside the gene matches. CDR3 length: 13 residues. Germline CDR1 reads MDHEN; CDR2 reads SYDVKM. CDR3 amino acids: CASSDGGTYEQYF. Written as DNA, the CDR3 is TGTGCCAGCAGTGACGGGGGGACTTACGAGCAGTACTTC. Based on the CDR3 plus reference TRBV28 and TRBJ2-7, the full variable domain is DVKVTQSSRYLVKRTGEKVFLECVQDMDHENMFWYRQDPGLGLRLIYFSYDVKMKEKGDIPEGYSVSREKKERFSLILESASTNQTSMYLCASSDGGTYEQYFGPGTRLTVT.

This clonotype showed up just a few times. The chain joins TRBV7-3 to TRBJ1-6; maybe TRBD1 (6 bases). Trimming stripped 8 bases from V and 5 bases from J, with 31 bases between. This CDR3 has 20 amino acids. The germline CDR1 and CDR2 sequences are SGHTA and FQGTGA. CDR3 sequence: CASRPRWTAPPRWNNSPLHF. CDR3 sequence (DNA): TGTGCCAGCCGCCCCCGCTGGACAGCTCCCCCACGGTGGAATAATTCACCCCTCCACTTT.

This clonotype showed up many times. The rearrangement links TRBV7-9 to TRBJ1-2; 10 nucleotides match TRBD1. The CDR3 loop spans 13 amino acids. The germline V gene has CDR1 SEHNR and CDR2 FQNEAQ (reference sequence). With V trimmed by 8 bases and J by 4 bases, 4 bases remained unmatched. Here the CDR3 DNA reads TGTGCCAGCGACAGGGGGCCAGGCTATGGCTACACCTTC. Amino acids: CASDRGPGYGYTF. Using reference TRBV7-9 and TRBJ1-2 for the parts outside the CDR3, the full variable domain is DTGVSQNPRHKITKRGQNVTFRCDPISEHNRLYWYRQTLGQGPEFLTYFQNEAQLEKSRLLSDRFSAERPKGSFSTLEIQRTEQGDSAMYLCASDRGPGYGYTFGSGTRLTVV.

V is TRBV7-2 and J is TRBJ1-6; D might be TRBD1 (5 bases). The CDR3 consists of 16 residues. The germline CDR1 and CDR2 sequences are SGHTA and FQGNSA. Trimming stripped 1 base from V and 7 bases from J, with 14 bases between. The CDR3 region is CASSLEMAGWNSPLHF. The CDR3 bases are TGTGCCAGCAGCTTAGAAATGGCAGGGTGGAATTCACCCCTCCACTTT.

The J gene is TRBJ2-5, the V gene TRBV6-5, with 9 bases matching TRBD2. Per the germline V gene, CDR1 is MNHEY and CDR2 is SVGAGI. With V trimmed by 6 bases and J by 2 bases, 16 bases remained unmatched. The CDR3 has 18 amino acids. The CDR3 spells CASSSRSSGGLSQETQYF. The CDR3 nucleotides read TGTGCCAGCAGCTCCCGGAGTAGCGGGGGCCTCAGTCAAGAGACCCAGTACTTC.

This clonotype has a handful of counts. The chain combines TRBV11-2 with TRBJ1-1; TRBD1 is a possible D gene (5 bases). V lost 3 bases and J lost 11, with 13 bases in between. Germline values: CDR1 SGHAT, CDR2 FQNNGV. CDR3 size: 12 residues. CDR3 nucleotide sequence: TGTGCCAGCAGCTTCGGGGGGGAAAGGGCTTTCTTT. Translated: CASSFGGERAFF.

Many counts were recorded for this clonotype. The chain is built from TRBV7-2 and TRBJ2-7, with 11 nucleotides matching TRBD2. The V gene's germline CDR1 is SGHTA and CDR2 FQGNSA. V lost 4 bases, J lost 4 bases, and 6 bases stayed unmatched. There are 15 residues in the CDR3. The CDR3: CASSSAGLAAYEQYF. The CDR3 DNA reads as TGTGCCAGCAGCTCTGCGGGACTAGCGGCGTACGAGCAGTACTTC.

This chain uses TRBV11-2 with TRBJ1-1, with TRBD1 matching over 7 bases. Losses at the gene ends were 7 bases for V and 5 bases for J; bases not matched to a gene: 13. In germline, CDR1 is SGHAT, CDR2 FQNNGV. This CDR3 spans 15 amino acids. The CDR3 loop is CASTHRGGMGTEAFF. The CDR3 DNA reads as TGTGCCAGCACCCACCGAGGGGGCATGGGGACTGAAGCTTTCTTT.

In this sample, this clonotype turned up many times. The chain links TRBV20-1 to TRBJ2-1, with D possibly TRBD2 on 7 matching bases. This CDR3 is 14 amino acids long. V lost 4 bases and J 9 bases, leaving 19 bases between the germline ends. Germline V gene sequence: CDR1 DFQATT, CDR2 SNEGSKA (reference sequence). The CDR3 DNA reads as TGCAGTGCTACCAAGGGAGGGGGTGGTCCTGAGCAGTTCTTC. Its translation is CSATKGGGGPEQFF.

The CDR3 coding sequence is TGTGCCTGGAGTGTAGTGGGCCCAAGGTCGGATGGCTACACCTTC. Amino acids: CAWSVVGPRSDGYTF. The chain recombines TRBV30 with TRBJ1-2; no clear D gene. Trimming took off 0 bases at V and 6 bases at J, with 17 bases between the two ends. Looked up from germline, CDR1 is GTSNPN and CDR2 is SVGIG (reference sequence). The CDR3 is 15 residues long.

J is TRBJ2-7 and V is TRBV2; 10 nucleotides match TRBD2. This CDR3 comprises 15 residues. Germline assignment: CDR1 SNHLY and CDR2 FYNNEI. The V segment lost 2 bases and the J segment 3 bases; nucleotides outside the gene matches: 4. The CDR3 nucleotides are TGTGCCAGCAGTGAACAGCGGGGGGGTTTCTACGAGCAGTACGTC. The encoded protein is CASSEQRGGFYEQYV.